Below are 25 T cell receptor beta chains sequenced from a single sample in a study of T cells in Graves' hyperthyroidism and ophthalmopathy. Amplified TCR beta CDR3 regions came from RNA transcripts. The study used the HTBI primer set for a first-round RT-PCR of the TCR CDR3. TCRdb processed the multiplex PCR reads anew with MiXCR; each CDR3 protein has one entry. Of 300,000 to 450,000 distinct CDR3 sequences listed, about a fifth were seen once; the top ten hold 35% to 45%. Sequenced sample: blood. The receptors were sampled from a man aged 18 to 29 with Graves' ophthalmopathy.

This clonotype was recorded many times. The genes are TRBV28 and TRBJ2-3, with TRBD2 as a possible D gene (6 bases). The CDR3 runs to 14 residues. The germline CDR1 and CDR2 sequences are MDHEN and SYDVKM. V lost 3 bases, J lost 5 bases, and 12 bases lay in between. CDR3 in DNA: TGTGCCAGCAGTTTTCGGGGACTCAAAGATACGCAGTATTTT. This translates into CASSFRGLKDTQYF.

This chain connects TRBV20-1 to TRBJ1-1, with D possibly TRBD1 on 6 matching bases. V dropped 6 bases and J dropped 1 base, with 9 bases sitting between them. The CDR3 runs to 12 residues. Germline V gene lookup returns CDR1 DFQATT and CDR2 SNEGSKA (reference sequence). The CDR3 DNA sequence: TGCAGTGCCCGACAGGAGAACACTGAAGCTTTCTTT. Amino acid sequence: CSARQENTEAFF.

The chain employs TRBV7-2 and TRBJ2-7, with D perhaps matching TRBD1 (5 bases). Trimming shortened V by 3 bases and J by 5 bases, and 8 bases separated the two germline ends. The CDR3 sequence is 12 residues long. The germline gives CDR1 SGHTA, CDR2 FQGNSA. The CDR3 protein is CASSFARDEQYF. DNA for the CDR3: TGTGCCAGCAGCTTTGCCAGGGACGAGCAGTACTTC.

The V gene is TRBV19, the J gene TRBJ2-2; D not resolved. CDR1 and CDR2 (germline): LNHDA, SQIVND (reference sequence). This CDR3 spans 15 amino acids. Trimming took 5 bases from V and 0 from J, leaving 10 bases between them. CDR3 nucleotides: TGTGCCAGTAGTCCAGCGTTCGCGAACACCGGGGAGCTGTTTTTT. The encoded protein is CASSPAFANTGELFF.

This clonotype was observed many times. The chain carries TRBV20-1 and TRBJ2-1, with D possibly matching TRBD1 (5 bases). The ends were cut back, 6 bases at V and 3 bases at J, with 15 bases in the middle. The CDR3 sequence is 14 residues long. From germline, CDR1 is DFQATT and CDR2 SNEGSKA (reference sequence). CDR3 sequence (DNA): TGCAGTGCCCTGGGTCGGCAGGGCTACAATGAGCAGTTCTTC. Amino acid sequence: CSALGRQGYNEQFF.

CDR3 nucleotides: TGTGCCAGCAAGCGCAGGGGAAATGCTGGAAACACCATATATTTT. It codes for CASKRRGNAGNTIYF. V and J are TRBV2 and TRBJ1-3; D might be TRBD1 (6 bases). Germline V gene data show CDR1 as SNHLY and CDR2 as FYNNEI. V gave up 7 bases and J gave up 2 bases, with 15 bases separating them. The CDR3 spans 15 residues. Combining the CDR3 with reference TRBV2 and TRBJ1-3 gives the whole variable domain EPEVTQTPSHQVTQMGQEVILRCVPISNHLYFYWYRQILGQKVEFLVSFYNNEISEKSEIFDDQFSVERPDGSNFTLKIRSTKLEDSAMYFCASKRRGNAGNTIYFGEGSWLTVV.

In its sample, this clonotype was seen many times. Here the CDR3 DNA reads TGTGCCAGCAGTTACAACTCCTACAATGAGCAGTTCTTC. This translates into CASSYNSYNEQFF. The rearrangement uses TRBV6-5 and TRBJ2-1; D ambiguous. CDR3 length: 13 residues. Germline-derived CDR1 and CDR2 are MNHEY and SVGAGI. V lost 2 bases and J lost 0, with 2 bases in between.

At least ten counts were recorded for this clonotype. V is TRBV20-1 and J is TRBJ1-1, with D maybe TRBD1 (6 bases). The germline gives CDR1 DFQATT, CDR2 SNEGSKA (reference sequence). The CDR3 runs to 11 residues. The CDR3 DNA sequence: TGCTCCCTTGAGGGGGTGCCTGAAGCTTTCTTT. Protein sequence: CSLEGVPEAFF.

This clonotype has more than one count but fewer than ten. The J gene is TRBJ2-7, the V gene TRBV10-3; D ambiguous. Trimming removed 4 bases at V and 6 bases at J, with 7 bases between. Germline V gives CDR1 ENHRY, CDR2 SYGVKD. The CDR3 contains 11 residues. Here the CDR3 DNA reads TGTGCCATCAGTGGAAACAGCGAGCAGTACTTC. It encodes CAISGNSEQYF.

This clonotype was counted at least ten times. The chain is built from TRBV7-8 and TRBJ2-1; D possibly corresponds to TRBD1 (6 bases). The CDR3 loop spans 15 amino acids. Trimming took off 5 bases at V and 2 bases at J, with 13 bases between the two ends. Germline CDR1 reads SGHVS; CDR2 reads FQNEAQ. The DNA for the CDR3 is TGTGCCAGCAGCCCAGACAGGACCACCTACAATGAGCAGTTCTTC. It translates to CASSPDRTTYNEQFF.

There are a few counts of this clonotype. A much bigger clone sits one base away, suggesting this may be a read error. The chain recombines TRBV12-3 or TRBV12-4 with TRBJ1-5; 7 positions match TRBD1. V gave up 7 bases and J gave up 6 bases; unmatched junction bases: 12. CDR3 length: 15 amino acids. The CDR3 region is CASNRRQGGGQPQHF. In DNA, the CDR3 is TGTGCCAGCAACCGAAGACAGGGAGGAGGTCAGCCCCAGCATTTT.

This clonotype was seen many times. The rearrangement links TRBV20-1 to TRBJ1-1; D unresolved. Per the germline V gene, CDR1 is DFQATT and CDR2 is SNEGSKA (reference sequence). V was shortened by 2 bases and J by 0 bases, with 10 bases between the two germline ends. This CDR3 is built from 14 residues. The chain's CDR3 is CSARMGSMNTEAFF. CDR3 nucleotides: TGCAGTGCTAGAATGGGCAGCATGAACACTGAAGCTTTCTTT.

There are many counts of this clonotype. This sequence joins TRBV6-1 and TRBJ1-2, with D uncertain. This CDR3 has 13 amino acids. V lost 6 bases, J lost 6 bases, and 14 bases lay in between. Germline V gives CDR1 MNHNS, CDR2 SASEGT. As DNA, the CDR3 is TGTGCCAGCAGGACACCTTTCGGGGATGGCTACACCTTC. Translating gives CASRTPFGDGYTF.

In this sample, this clonotype turned up a few times. The chain employs TRBV9 and TRBJ2-3, with D perhaps matching TRBD2 (6 bases). CDR3 size: 15 residues. V dropped 3 bases and J dropped 1 base, with 12 bases sitting between them. Germline V gene data show CDR1 as SGDLS and CDR2 as YYNGEE. The CDR3 DNA is TGTGCCAGCAGCGCCGTAGGGGAGGGCACAGATACGCAGTATTTT. Its protein is CASSAVGEGTDTQYF.

V and J are TRBV19 and TRBJ2-3, with TRBD1 matching 8 bases. V was clipped by 3 bases and J by 1 base; unmatched bases: 6. The CDR3 totals 16 residues. Germline values: CDR1 LNHDA, CDR2 SQIVND (reference sequence). CDR3 sequence: CASSMATGAGTDTQYF. The CDR3 region has the DNA TGTGCCAGTAGTATGGCGACAGGGGCGGGCACAGATACGCAGTATTTT.

This clonotype appeared a few times. The V call is TRBV5-1, the J call TRBJ2-1, with D perhaps given as TRBD1 or TRBD2 (5 bases each). Between the trimmed V and J ends, which lost 6 bases and 6 bases, there was a span of 7 bases. Germline V gene sequence: CDR1 SGHRS, CDR2 YFSETQ. CDR3 length equals 11 residues. The CDR3 loop is CASTGGNEQFF. In DNA, the CDR3 is TGCGCCAGCACTGGGGGCAATGAGCAGTTCTTC.

This clonotype was observed many times. The rearrangement joins TRBV5-5 to TRBJ1-1, with no clear D. Trimming stripped 0 bases from V and 7 bases from J, with 13 bases between. In germline, CDR1 is SGHKS, CDR2 YYEKEE (reference sequence). This CDR3 region has 14 residues. The CDR3 is CASSLVYGMVEAFF. CDR3 sequence (DNA): TGTGCCAGCAGCTTGGTGTACGGGATGGTTGAAGCTTTCTTT.

J is TRBJ1-2 and V is TRBV27; D is uncertain. The V gene's germline CDR1 is MNHEY and CDR2 SMNVEV (reference sequence). Trimming removed 7 bases from V and 0 bases from J, with 15 bases in between. The CDR3 sequence is 15 residues long. The CDR3 bases are TGTGCCAGCACCCCTGACAAGACTACTAACTATGGCTACACCTTC. It yields the protein CASTPDKTTNYGYTF.

Comment on this clonotype: The junction departs from the called germline gene at one end, perhaps through a read error. The rearrangement links TRBV5-4 to TRBJ1-4, with D maybe TRBD1 (5 bases). The CDR3 sequence is 13 residues long. From germline, CDR1 is SGHNT and CDR2 YYREEE (reference sequence). CDR3 coding DNA: TGCGCCAGCAGCCAAGGGGAGGGGCTCGGACTGTTTTTT. Residues: CASSQGEGLGLFF. Full variable domain (missing parts from reference TRBV5-4 and TRBJ1-4): ETGVTQSPTHLIKTRGQQVTLRCSSQSGHNTVSWYQQALGQGPQFIFQYYREEENGRGNFPPRFSGLQFPNYSSELNVNALELDDSALYLCASSQGEGLGLFFGSGTQLSVL.

This clonotype occurred many times. This rearrangement joins TRBV7-2 to TRBJ2-1; 8 bases are shared with TRBD2. V dropped 3 bases and J dropped 4; count of bases not matched to a gene: 5. CDR3 length: 15 amino acids. Germline loops: CDR1 SGHTA, CDR2 FQGNSA. The CDR3 bases are TGTGCCAGCAGCTTTTCCGGGACTAGTTACAATGAGCAGTTCTTC. As protein: CASSFSGTSYNEQFF.

The genes are TRBV7-3 and TRBJ2-1; 8 nucleotides agree with TRBD1. Per germline, CDR1 SGHTA and CDR2 FQGTGA. This CDR3 spans 12 amino acids. V gave up 4 bases and J gave up 15 bases; unmatched junction bases: 8. The DNA for the CDR3 is TGTGCCAGCAGCTCTCCGGACAGGGTATGGTTCTTC. Translation: CASSSPDRVWFF.

The chain employs TRBV11-2 and TRBJ1-1; D not resolved. The CDR3 length is 14 residues. Germline V gene data show CDR1 as SGHAT and CDR2 as FQNNGV. V lost 1 base, J lost 3 bases, and 9 bases lay in between. The CDR3 DNA reads TGTGCCAGCAGCTTAGGCGGTTGGGACACTGAAGCTTTCTTT. Its protein product is CASSLGGWDTEAFF.

This clonotype was detected many times. The gene calls are TRBV27 and TRBJ2-7; D possibly uses TRBD1 or TRBD2 (5 bases each). The germline gives CDR1 MNHEY, CDR2 SMNVEV (reference sequence). V lost 8 bases and J 6 bases, leaving 14 bases between the germline ends. The CDR3 covers 12 residues. CDR3 amino acids: CASSVGVGEQYF. The CDR3 DNA is TGTGCCAGCTCAGTGGGGGTCGGCGAGCAGTACTTC.

The gene calls are TRBV5-1 and TRBJ2-1; 11 bases map to TRBD1. From germline, CDR1 is SGHRS and CDR2 YFSETQ. J gave up 8 bases and V 4 bases, and 8 bases lay outside the gene matches. CDR3 size: 15 residues. CDR3 sequence: CASSGGQGASDEQFF. CDR3 nucleotides: TGCGCCAGCAGCGGCGGACAGGGGGCCAGCGATGAGCAGTTCTTC.

The V call is TRBV19, the J call TRBJ1-1; D unresolved. Germline lookup yields CDR1 LNHDA and CDR2 SQIVND (reference sequence). Trimming stripped 6 bases from V and 5 bases from J, with 13 bases between. CDR3 length: 13 residues. CDR3 in DNA: TGTGCCAGTAGCCGGAGTGTTTCGACTGAAGCTTTCTTT. It yields the protein CASSRSVSTEAFF.